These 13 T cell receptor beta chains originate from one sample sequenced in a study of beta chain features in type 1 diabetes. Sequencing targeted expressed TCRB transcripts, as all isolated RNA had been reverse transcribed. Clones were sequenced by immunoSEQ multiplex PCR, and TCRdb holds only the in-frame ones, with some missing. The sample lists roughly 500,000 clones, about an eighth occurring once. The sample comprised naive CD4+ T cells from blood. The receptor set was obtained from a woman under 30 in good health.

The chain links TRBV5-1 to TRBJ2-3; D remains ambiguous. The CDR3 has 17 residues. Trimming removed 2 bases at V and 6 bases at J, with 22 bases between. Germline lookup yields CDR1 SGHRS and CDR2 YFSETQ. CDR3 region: CASSFEPSGRAQDTQYF. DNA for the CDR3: TGCGCCAGCAGCTTCGAGCCATCGGGTCGGGCCCAGGATACGCAGTATTTT.

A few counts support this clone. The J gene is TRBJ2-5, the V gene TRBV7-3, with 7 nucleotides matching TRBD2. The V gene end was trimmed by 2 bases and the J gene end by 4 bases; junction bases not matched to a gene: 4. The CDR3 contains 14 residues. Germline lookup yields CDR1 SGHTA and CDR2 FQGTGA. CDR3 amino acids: CASSLSSGGETQYF. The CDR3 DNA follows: TGTGCCAGCAGCTTATCCTCGGGGGGAGAGACCCAGTACTTC.

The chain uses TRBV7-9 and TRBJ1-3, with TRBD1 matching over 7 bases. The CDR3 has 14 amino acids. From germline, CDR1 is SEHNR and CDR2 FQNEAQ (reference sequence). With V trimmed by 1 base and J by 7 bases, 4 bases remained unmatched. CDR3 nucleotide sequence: TGTGCCAGCAGCTTAGGGGGACAGAGGAACACCATATATTTT. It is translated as CASSLGGQRNTIYF.

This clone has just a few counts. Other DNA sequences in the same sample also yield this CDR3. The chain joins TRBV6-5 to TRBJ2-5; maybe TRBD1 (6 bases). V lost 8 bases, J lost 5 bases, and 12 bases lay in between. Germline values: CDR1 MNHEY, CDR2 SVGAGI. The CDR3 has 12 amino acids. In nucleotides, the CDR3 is TGTGCCAGCCGAACAGGGAGCGAGACCCAGTACTTC. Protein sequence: CASRTGSETQYF.

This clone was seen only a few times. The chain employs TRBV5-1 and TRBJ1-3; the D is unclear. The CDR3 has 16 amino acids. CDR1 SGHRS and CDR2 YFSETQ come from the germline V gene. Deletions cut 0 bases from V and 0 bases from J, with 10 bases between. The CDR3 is CASSLDTINSGNTIYF. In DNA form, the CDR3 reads TGCGCCAGCAGCTTGGACACCATCAACTCTGGAAACACCATATATTTT. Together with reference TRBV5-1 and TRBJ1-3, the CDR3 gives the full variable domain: KAGVTQTPRYLIKTRGQQVTLSCSPISGHRSVSWYQQTPGQGLQFLFEYFSETQRNKGNFPGRFSGRQFSNSRSEMNVSTLELGDSALYLCASSLDTINSGNTIYFGEGSWLTVV.

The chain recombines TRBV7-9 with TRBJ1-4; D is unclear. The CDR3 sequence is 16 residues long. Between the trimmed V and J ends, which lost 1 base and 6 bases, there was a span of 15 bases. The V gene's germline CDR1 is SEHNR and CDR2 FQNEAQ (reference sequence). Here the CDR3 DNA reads TGTGCCAGCAGCTTAGTCGGGTCAGGCTCGTATGAAAAACTGTTTTTT. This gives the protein CASSLVGSGSYEKLFF.

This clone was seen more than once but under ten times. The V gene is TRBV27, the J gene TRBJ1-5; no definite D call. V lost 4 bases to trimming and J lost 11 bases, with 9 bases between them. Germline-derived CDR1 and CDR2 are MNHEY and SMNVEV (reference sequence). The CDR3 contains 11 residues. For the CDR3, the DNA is TGTGCCAGCAGTTCGGGAGGAGCCCAGCATTTT. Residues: CASSSGGAQHF.

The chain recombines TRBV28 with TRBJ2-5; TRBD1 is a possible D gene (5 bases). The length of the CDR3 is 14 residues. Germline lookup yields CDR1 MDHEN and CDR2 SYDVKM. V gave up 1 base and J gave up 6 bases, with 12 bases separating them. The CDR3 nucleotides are TGTGCCAGCAGTTTATACGTCAGGGCCAAGACCCAGTACTTC. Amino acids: CASSLYVRAKTQYF.

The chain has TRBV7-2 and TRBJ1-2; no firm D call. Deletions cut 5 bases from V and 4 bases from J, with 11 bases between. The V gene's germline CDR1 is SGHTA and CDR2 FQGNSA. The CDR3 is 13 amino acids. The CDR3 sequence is CASSVRQTYGYTF. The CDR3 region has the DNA TGTGCCAGCAGCGTACGGCAGACCTATGGCTACACCTTC.

CDR3 in amino acids: CASSLRGAFF. For the CDR3, the DNA is TGTGCCAGCAGCTTAAGGGGAGCTTTCTTT. The rearrangement links TRBV7-2 to TRBJ1-1; maybe TRBD1 (5 bases). The germline gives CDR1 SGHTA, CDR2 FQGNSA. The CDR3 length is 10 residues. Trimming removed 2 bases from V and 10 bases from J, with 5 bases in between.

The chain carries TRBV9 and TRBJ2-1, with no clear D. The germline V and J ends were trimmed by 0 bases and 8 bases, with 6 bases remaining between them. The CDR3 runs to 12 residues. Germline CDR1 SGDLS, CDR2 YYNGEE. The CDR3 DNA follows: TGTGCCAGCAGCGTAGGACGCGATGAGCAGTTCTTC. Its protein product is CASSVGRDEQFF.

The CDR3 loop is CASSSEPSGETQYF. In nucleotides, the CDR3 is TGTGCCAGCAGTTCAGAGCCATCGGGGGAGACCCAGTACTTC. The chain recombines TRBV28 with TRBJ2-5; D possibly corresponds to TRBD2 (5 bases). The CDR3 consists of 14 residues. In germline, CDR1 is MDHEN, CDR2 SYDVKM. V lost 4 bases to trimming and J lost 5 bases, with 14 bases between them. Full variable domain (rest looked up from reference TRBV28 and TRBJ2-5): DVKVTQSSRYLVKRTGEKVFLECVQDMDHENMFWYRQDPGLGLRLIYFSYDVKMKEKGDIPEGYSVSREKKERFSLILESASTNQTSMYLCASSSEPSGETQYFGPGTRLLVL.

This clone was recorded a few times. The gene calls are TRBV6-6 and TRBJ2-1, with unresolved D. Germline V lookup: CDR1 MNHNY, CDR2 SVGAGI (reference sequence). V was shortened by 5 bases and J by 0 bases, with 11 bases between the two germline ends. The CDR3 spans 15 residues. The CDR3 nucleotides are TGTGCCAGCAGTGTAGTTGCCGGCTCCTACAATGAGCAGTTCTTC. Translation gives CASSVVAGSYNEQFF.